These T cell receptor beta chains were read from a single sample in a study of T cell responses to AZD1222 COVID-19 vaccine. The data were produced by immunoSEQ multiplex PCR, yet TCRdb's version contains in-frame clones alone and is incomplete. The table shows approximately 100,000 clones, with roughly 87% occurring only once. The material sequenced was peripheral blood, taken on day 0 of AZD1222 vaccination. The origin of the receptors is an adult in good health. CDR3s include the opening cysteine and the closing phenylalanine or tryptophan. Each record gives: D gene, J gene, V gene, clone size, CDR3 protein, CDR3 DNA. The D gene is left open where the match is weak. Size values are once, few and many counts, or a class for expanded clones, and some rows have none.

TRBD1 | TRBJ2-1 | TRBV5-1 | - | CASSLKQGASVYEQFF | TGCGCCAGCAGCTTGAAACAGGGGGCCTCGGTATATGAGCAGTTCTTC
TRBD1 | TRBJ2-1 | TRBV7-2 | - | CASSSGQGTNEQFF | TGTGCCAGCAGCTCGGGACAGGGGACCAATGAGCAGTTCTTC
- | TRBJ1-1 | TRBV5-6 | once | CASSLGRTYTEAFF | TGTGCCAGCAGCTTGGGTCGGACCTACACTGAAGCTTTCTTT
TRBD1 | TRBJ1-4 | TRBV19 | - | CASRGTGGATNEKLFF | TGTGCCAGTAGGGGGACAGGGGGCGCAACTAATGAAAAACTGTTTTTT
- | TRBJ2-7 | TRBV4-1 | - | CASSHAGTGTYEQYF | TGCGCCAGCAGCCACGCCGGGACGGGTACCTACGAGCAGTACTTC
- | TRBJ2-7 | TRBV11-3 | - | CASSPGTGSSYEQYF | TGTGCCAGCAGCCCTGGGACTGGCAGCTCCTACGAGCAGTACTTC
- | TRBJ1-4 | TRBV19 | once | CASSPGPTTNEKLFF | TGTGCCAGTAGTCCGGGGCCGACAACTAATGAAAAACTGTTTTTT
- | TRBJ1-3 | TRBV7-9 | - | CASSGGGKPSPTGNTIYF | TGTGCCAGCAGTGGGGGAGGGAAACCCTCCCCTACTGGAAACACCATATATTTT
- | TRBJ2-3 | TRBV23-1 | - | CASSQSSSKWDTQYF | TGCGCCAGCAGTCAATCATCATCCAAATGGGATACGCAGTATTTT
TRBD1 | TRBJ2-7 | TRBV2 | - | CASSWTGYEQYF | TGTGCCAGCAGCTGGACAGGGTACGAGCAGTACTTC
- | TRBJ1-2 | TRBV5-1 | - | CASSSTSGSRNYGYTF | TGCGCCAGCAGCTCGACCTCCGGGTCCCGCAACTATGGCTACACCTTC
- | TRBJ2-7 | TRBV7-9 | - | CASSQPRDTTYEQYF | TGTGCCAGCAGCCAACCAAGGGACACGACCTACGAGCAGTACTTC
- | TRBJ2-3 | TRBV6-1 | - | CASSEVAVTDTQYF | TGTGCCAGCAGTGAAGTAGCGGTCACAGATACGCAGTATTTT
- | TRBJ1-2 | TRBV6-5 | - | CASTKRQDYGYTF | TGTGCCAGCACCAAACGACAAGACTATGGCTACACCTTC
TRBD1 | TRBJ1-4 | TRBV9 | - | CASSPQGAKEKLFF | TGTGCCAGCAGCCCACAGGGGGCGAAAGAAAAACTGTTTTTT
TRBD2 | TRBJ2-1 | TRBV19 | - | CASRAGLAARYNEQFF | TGTGCCAGTAGGGCCGGGCTAGCGGCCCGCTACAATGAGCAGTTCTTC
- | TRBJ1-5 | TRBV3-1/TRBV3-2 | - | CASSQDRNQPQHF | TGTGCCAGCAGCCAAGACAGGAATCAGCCCCAGCATTTT
- | TRBJ1-1 | TRBV7-9 | - | CASSLYQGNTEAFF | TGTGCCAGCAGCTTATATCAGGGGAACACTGAAGCTTTCTTT
- | TRBJ2-3 | TRBV24-1 | - | CATSDRDPGSSTDTQYF | TGTGCCACCAGTGATCGAGACCCAGGTTCTAGCACAGATACGCAGTATTTT
- | TRBJ2-2 | TRBV30 | - | CAWSPWGKRSNTGELFF | TGTGCCTGGAGTCCGTGGGGGAAGCGCTCGAACACCGGGGAGCTGTTTTTT
- | TRBJ1-4 | TRBV18 | - | CASSPQGMEEKLFF | TGTGCCAGCTCACCACAGGGGATGGAGGAAAAACTGTTTTTT
- | TRBJ1-2 | TRBV6-1 | - | CASSEFPWGYTF | TGTGCCAGCAGTGAATTTCCCTGGGGCTACACCTTC
- | TRBJ1-2 | TRBV9 | - | CASSVGQAGYGYTF | TGTGCCAGCAGCGTAGGTCAGGCGGGCTATGGCTACACCTTC
TRBD2 | TRBJ2-7 | TRBV19 | medium-sized | CASSSTGLATSEQYF | TGTGCCAGTAGCTCCACGGGACTAGCTACTTCCGAGCAGTACTTC
- | TRBJ2-5 | TRBV2 | once | CASRAERAGAETQYF | TGTGCCAGCAGAGCCGAGAGGGCCGGTGCGGAGACCCAGTACTTC
- | TRBJ2-7 | TRBV6-5 | - | CASSSPGTPPYEQYF | TGTGCCAGCAGTTCTCCGGGGACTCCTCCCTACGAGCAGTACTTC
- | TRBJ2-7 | TRBV10-2 | many | CASSLSYEQYF | TGCGCCAGCAGTTTGTCGTACGAGCAGTACTTC
- | TRBJ2-1 | TRBV5-4 | - | CASSGDPGYNEQFF | TGTGCCAGCAGCGGGGACCCCGGCTACAATGAGCAGTTCTTC
TRBD1 | TRBJ2-7 | TRBV5-4 | once | CASSLVQGADEQYF | TGTGCCAGCAGCTTGGTACAGGGGGCCGATGAGCAGTACTTC
- | TRBJ2-1 | TRBV2 | - | CASSDGAWEKDNEQFF | TGTGCCAGCAGTGATGGAGCCTGGGAAAAGGACAATGAGCAGTTCTTC
- | TRBJ1-5 | TRBV30 | - | CAWSFGQPNQPQHF | TGTGCCTGGAGTTTCGGACAGCCAAATCAGCCCCAGCATTTT
- | TRBJ1-1 | TRBV10-3 | - | CAISEAGGREAFF | TGTGCCATCAGTGAAGCGGGGGGCCGTGAAGCTTTCTTT
- | TRBJ2-7 | TRBV6-2/TRBV6-3 | - | CASSSGRGWYYYEQYF | TGTGCCAGCAGTTCCGGACGGGGCTGGTACTACTACGAGCAGTACTTC
- | TRBJ1-6 | TRBV11-2 | - | CASSLLTGWNSPLHF | TGTGCCAGCAGCTTACTGACAGGATGGAATTCACCCCTCCACTTT
- | TRBJ2-1 | TRBV9 | once | CASSGGYNEQFF | TGTGCCAGCAGCGGAGGATACAATGAGCAGTTCTTC
TRBD1 | TRBJ2-5 | TRBV6-5 | - | CASSNRDSEETQYF | TGTGCCAGCAGTAACCGGGACAGCGAAGAGACCCAGTACTTC
TRBD1 | TRBJ1-1 | TRBV28 | once | CASSPDRGQLSTEAFF | TGTGCCAGCAGCCCTGACAGGGGGCAGCTGTCCACTGAAGCTTTCTTT
- | TRBJ1-2 | TRBV2 | - | CASRQMGMTGSNNGYTF | TGTGCCAGCAGACAAATGGGGATGACAGGCTCCAATAATGGCTACACCTTC
- | TRBJ1-5 | TRBV12-3/TRBV12-4 | - | CASSSNGQPQHF | TGTGCCAGCAGTTCAAACGGGCAGCCCCAGCATTTT
- | TRBJ1-6 | TRBV18 | - | CASSPVQGDNSPLHF | TGTGCCAGCTCACCGGTACAGGGTGATAATTCACCCCTCCACTTT
- | TRBJ1-3 | TRBV11-2 | - | CASSLPPTPSGNTIYF | TGTGCCAGCAGCTTACCTCCGACACCCTCTGGAAACACCATATATTTT
- | TRBJ2-2 | TRBV18 | - | CASSLRETGELFF | TGTGCCAGCTCACTCCGGGAGACCGGGGAGCTGTTTTTT
- | TRBJ1-6 | TRBV7-6 | - | CASSLESPGRGSYSPLHF | TGTGCCAGCAGCTTAGAATCTCCTGGCAGGGGTAGTTATTCACCCCTCCACTTT
TRBD1 | TRBJ1-2 | TRBV29-1 | - | CSVETGRGYGYTF | TGCAGCGTTGAAACAGGCAGGGGGTATGGCTACACCTTC
- | TRBJ2-7 | TRBV7-9 | - | CASSPSGGTPTYEQYF | TGTGCCAGCAGCCCGAGTGGTGGGACTCCTACCTACGAGCAGTACTTC
TRBD2 | TRBJ2-1 | TRBV2 | - | CASSPGLEYNEQFF | TGTGCCAGCAGCCCGGGACTAGAGTACAATGAGCAGTTCTTC
TRBD2 | TRBJ2-1 | TRBV6-4 | once | CASSDSKGTSVDEQFF | TGTGCCAGCAGTGACTCGAAAGGGACTAGCGTCGATGAGCAGTTCTTC
TRBD2 | TRBJ2-3 | TRBV2 | once | CASMKRGSTDTQYF | TGTGCCAGCATGAAGCGGGGGAGCACAGATACGCAGTATTTT